This T cell receptor (beta chain) was identified in a study of blood T cell repertoires in COVID-19 (dated by TCRdb to 2020 to 2022). The study in broad terms: Collaborator samples came from the United States, Italy and Spain and covered acute and convalescent phases of COVID-19. The prospective study material was composed of cDNA or gDNA derived from T cells, B-cell-depleted T cells, or PBMCs. Sample metadata almost always included a de-identified subject ID, COVID-19 status, age in years and sex. The samples were drawn from the first 160 participants of the ongoing ImmuneRACE study and from 950 to 1,500 subjects provided by 6 global collaborators. Where available, HLA class I and class II types were obtained from metadata supplied by the sample provider rather than from assay-based typing. Subjects who had been exposed to COVID-19, were actively infected with it, or had recovered from it provided the deeply sampled blood TCRbeta repertoires that made up the dataset. The repertoires were released in a freely available public database intended as a resource for research on the immune response to SARS-CoV-2.

About this clone itself: Its antigen is still unknown. Base qualities are not at hand, and no much larger clone is one base apart.

TCRbeta CDR3 regions were amplified from genomic DNA by means of the immunoSEQ Assay, a bias-controlled multiplex PCR. Per the authors' processing: Nucleated cell counts per sample were estimated from amplification of reference gene primers within the assay. To quantify the absolute abundance of each unique TCRbeta CDR3 rearrangement, sequence reads were collapsed and filtered. Productive Simpson clonality was computed per sample as the square root of Simpson's diversity index over productive rearrangements. TCRdb retrieved this table from immuneACCESS and kept in-frame rearrangements only. Not all clones are present; in checked studies, unresolved V genes account for under half, and no reason is known for the remainder. The V and J calls and the clone size are those of that table, but D and trimming were determined from the DNA. The sample table lists fewer than 350,000 clones, around 89% of them with a count of one. Of the sample, around 1.7% is held by the ten largest clones.

Findings and caveats that apply to the study as a whole: Clinical and demographic metadata were provided uncurated, with the amount varying by source and participant.

Participants in the prospective study were enrolled through a virtual design, were aged 18 to 89 years, and lived in roughly 24 United States geographic areas. In the prospective study, participants were assigned to cohorts based on the clinical history participants reported in a screening survey and a study questionnaire. Mobile phlebotomists in the prospective study collected whole blood, serum and a nasopharyngeal or oropharyngeal swab from every participant. Over an approximately 2-month period, participants in the prospective study had the option of providing additional blood draws and questionnaires. Before DNA extraction, blood samples from the prospective study were shipped at room temperature or frozen. This receptor was taken from a woman between 18 and 29 years old with acute COVID-19. Sequenced: PBMCs or T cells enriched from blood (not recorded which).

The CDR3 protein sequence reads: CASRDFSYNEQFF. The nucleotides are TGTGCCAGCAGGGACTTTTCCTACAATGAGCAGTTCTTC. The V gene is TRBV6-5 and the J gene is TRBJ2-1, and perhaps TRBD2 as D gene, on 5 matching bases. Trimming costs V 6 bases and J 1 base, and their ends lie 7 bases apart. The CDR3 has 13 amino acids, counting the end cysteine and phenylalanine. The CDR3 DNA has 39 bases and is translated from base 1. CDR1 MNHEY and CDR2 SVGAGI are derived from the germline V gene.